The clone carrying this TCR beta chain was seen only a few times. Antigen unknown. This specimen includes other DNA sequences encoding the same CDR3. The data belong to a study of radiotherapy plus CTLA-4 blockade in lung cancer. At the level of the study: Objective responses were seen in 18% of patients, disease control in over 25%. Whole-study findings and limits: How blood T cell clones changed early, along with interferon-beta, reportedly forecast response best. Some TCR clones had been derived from tumors. These clones expanded in peripheral blood after radiotherapy plus ipilimumab.

Focal radiation and CTLA-4 blockade (ipilimumab) were tested in chemo-refractory metastatic non-small-cell lung cancer patients. Sequencing was performed with immunoSEQ multiplex PCR; in TCRdb, only in-frame clones are kept and a portion is missing. This table has 81,000 or so clones, about four fifths appearing once. CDR1 SGHDT and CDR2 YYEEEE come from the germline V gene. CDR3 size: 14 residues. Trimming removed 4 bases at V and 8 bases at J, with 13 bases between. The specimen comprised peripheral blood, sampled from a patient treated with radiotherapy plus ipilimumab. V is TRBV5-6 and J is TRBJ1-6; perhaps TRBD1 as D (5 bases). The source of this sequence is a human donor with non-small cell lung cancer that progressed on radiotherapy plus ipilimumab. For the CDR3, the DNA is TGTGCCAGCAGCCCAGGGTATGGGGATTCACCCCTCCACTTT. Protein: CASSPGYGDSPLHF.